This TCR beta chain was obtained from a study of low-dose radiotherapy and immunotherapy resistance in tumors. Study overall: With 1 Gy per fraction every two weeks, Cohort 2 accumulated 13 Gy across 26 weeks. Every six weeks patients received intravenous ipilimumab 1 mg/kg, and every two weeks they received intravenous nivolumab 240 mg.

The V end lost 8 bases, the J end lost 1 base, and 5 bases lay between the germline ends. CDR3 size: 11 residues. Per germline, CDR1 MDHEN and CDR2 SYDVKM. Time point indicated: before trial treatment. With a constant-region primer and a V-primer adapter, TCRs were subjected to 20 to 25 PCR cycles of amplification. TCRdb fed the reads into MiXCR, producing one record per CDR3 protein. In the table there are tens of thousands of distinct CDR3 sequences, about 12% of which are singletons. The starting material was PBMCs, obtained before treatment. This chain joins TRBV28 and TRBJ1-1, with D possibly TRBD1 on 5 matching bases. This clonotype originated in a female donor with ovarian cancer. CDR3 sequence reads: CASGGNTEAFF. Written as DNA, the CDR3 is TGTGCCAGCGGGGGGAACACTGAAGCTTTCTTT. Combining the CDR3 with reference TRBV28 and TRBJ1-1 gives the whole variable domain DVKVTQSSRYLVKRTGEKVFLECVQDMDHENMFWYRQDPGLGLRLIYFSYDVKMKEKGDIPEGYSVSREKKERFSLILESASTNQTSMYLCASGGNTEAFFGQGTRLTVV.